This record covers a single TCR beta chain. This entry comes from a study of OX40 agonist ivuxolimab in advanced cancers. The germline V gene has CDR1 LNHNV and CDR2 YYDKDF (reference sequence). Trimming stripped 3 bases from V and 4 bases from J, with 24 bases between. This CDR3 has 18 amino acids. TCRdb's table, derived via immunoSEQ multiplex PCR, lists solely in-frame clones and lacks some. The data show tens of thousands of clones, roughly nine tenths seen once. This TCR was recovered from an adult with an advanced solid tumor such as melanoma, head and neck, liver or kidney cancer. V is TRBV15 and J is TRBJ1-2, with D possibly being TRBD1 (6 bases). Specimen: CD4+ or CD8+ T cells sorted from blood, collected in a trial of the OX40 agonist ivuxolimab. CDR3 protein: CATSSGIGTSVGGYGYTF. CDR3 nucleotides: TGTGCCACCAGCAGCGGTATCGGGACATCGGTCGGGGGCTATGGCTACACCTTC. The full variable domain, with the rest looked up from reference TRBV15 and TRBJ1-2, is DAMVIQNPRYQVTQFGKPVTLSCSQTLNHNVMYWYQQKSSQAPKLLFHYYDKDFNNEADTPDNFQSRRPNTSFCFLDIRSPGLGDTAMYLCATSSGIGTSVGGYGYTFGSGTRLTVV.